The 2 T cell receptor beta chains below come from one sample, sequenced in a study of T cell repertoires in cytomegalovirus infection. TCRdb used MiXCR to reprocess the reads, holding one entry per CDR3 protein. The table has about 130,000 distinct CDR3 sequences, 30% to 40% seen once. Their antigens are not known. Material: CD8+ T cells from cultured PBMCs, obtained from culture after CMV antigen stimulation. The receptors were gathered from a human donor in good health (CMV status not recorded). Some clones in this sample may be carry-over from other donors' samples.

This clonotype has a count of ten or more. The chain couples TRBV28 to TRBJ2-3; TRBD2 matches 8 bases. Germline lookup yields CDR1 MDHEN and CDR2 SYDVKM. There are 19 residues in the CDR3. Trimming at V came to 3 bases and at J to 1 base, leaving 15 bases not matched to a gene. The CDR3 loop reads CASSLDSGRAGGGTDTQYF. In DNA form, the CDR3 reads TGTGCCAGCAGTTTGGATAGTGGTCGGGCGGGGGGTGGCACAGATACGCAGTATTTT.

Only a few counts were recorded for this clonotype. The chain joins TRBV7-9 to TRBJ1-2; 9 nucleotides line up with TRBD1. The trim removed 1 base at V and 6 bases at J, leaving 6 bases unmatched. Germline V gene lookup returns CDR1 SEHNR and CDR2 FQNEAQ (reference sequence). This CDR3 comprises 15 residues. CDR3 nucleotide sequence: TGTGCCAGCAGCTTAGGCCTCGGGGACAGGGATGGCTACACCTTC. Amino acids: CASSLGLGDRDGYTF. The whole variable domain, filled in from reference TRBV7-9 and TRBJ1-2, reads DTGVSQNPRHKITKRGQNVTFRCDPISEHNRLYWYRQTLGQGPEFLTYFQNEAQLEKSRLLSDRFSAERPKGSFSTLEIQRTEQGDSAMYLCASSLGLGDRDGYTFGSGTRLTVV.